What follows are 16 T cell receptor beta chains derived from one specimen sequenced in a study of OX40 agonist ivuxolimab in advanced cancers. The protocol was immunoSEQ multiplex PCR, while the TCRdb copy is restricted to in-frame clones and leaves out a portion. In the table there are 30,000 to 35,000 clones, 80% to 85% of which are singletons. This specimen consisted of CD4+ or CD8+ T cells sorted from blood, obtained in a trial of the OX40 agonist ivuxolimab. The source is an adult with an advanced solid tumor such as melanoma, head and neck, liver or kidney cancer.

The chain is built from TRBV5-1 and TRBJ2-5; either TRBD1 or TRBD2 may supply D (5 bases each). V lost 5 bases to trimming and J lost 3 bases, with 17 bases between them. CDR3 length: 15 residues. CDR1 SGHRS and CDR2 YFSETQ come from the germline V gene. The CDR3 is CASRFALVGEETQYF. CDR3 sequence (DNA): TGCGCCAGCAGATTTGCACTAGTGGGGGAAGAGACCCAGTACTTC. The full variable domain, completed using reference TRBV5-1 and TRBJ2-5, is KAGVTQTPRYLIKTRGQQVTLSCSPISGHRSVSWYQQTPGQGLQFLFEYFSETQRNKGNFPGRFSGRQFSNSRSEMNVSTLELGDSALYLCASRFALVGEETQYFGPGTRLLVL.

The chain links TRBV14 to TRBJ1-4; TRBD1 matches 7 bases. V lost 4 bases to trimming and J lost 8 bases; unmatched junction nucleotides: 7. Looked up from germline, CDR1 is SGHDN and CDR2 is FVKESK. This CDR3 contains 14 residues. CDR3 nucleotides: TGTGCCAGCAGCCTGTCCCGGGACAGAGAAAAACTGTTTTTT. This sequence encodes CASSLSRDREKLFF.

The chain recombines TRBV5-5 with TRBJ2-7; weak D call: TRBD1 (6 bases). CDR1 SGHKS and CDR2 YYEKEE come from the germline V gene (reference sequence). This CDR3 is built from 12 residues. The germline V and J ends were trimmed by 2 bases and 6 bases, with 9 bases remaining between them. This CDR3 is CASSLGGSEQYF. The CDR3 nucleotides read TGTGCCAGCAGCTTAGGGGGAAGCGAGCAGTACTTC.

CDR3 sequence: CASSQDPLLAGGNEQFF. The CDR3 DNA reads TGCGCCAGCAGCCAAGATCCTTTACTAGCGGGGGGGAATGAGCAGTTCTTC. This chain connects TRBV4-1 to TRBJ2-1, with TRBD2 matching over 13 bases. In germline, CDR1 is MGHRA, CDR2 YSYEKL. This CDR3 region has 17 residues. The J segment lost 7 bases and the V segment lost 0 bases, leaving 6 bases of the junction unmatched.

The CDR3 DNA is TGTGCCACCACGGACAGGGCCGATGGCTACACCTTC. Translating it yields CATTDRADGYTF. The chain uses TRBV19 and TRBJ1-2, with 8 bases fitting TRBD1. Per the germline V gene, CDR1 is LNHDA and CDR2 is SQIVND (reference sequence). Unmatched junction bases numbered 7, after V lost 10 bases and J lost 6 bases. The CDR3 loop spans 12 amino acids.

This rearrangement joins TRBV11-2 to TRBJ2-3; TRBD2 matches 9 bases. In germline, CDR1 is SGHAT, CDR2 FQNNGV. V lost 3 bases to trimming and J lost 4 bases; unmatched junction nucleotides: 8. CDR3 size: 16 residues. CDR3 amino acids: CASSFPREGPADTQYF. CDR3 bases: TGTGCCAGCAGCTTTCCGCGGGAGGGCCCCGCAGATACGCAGTATTTT.

The chain links TRBV9 to TRBJ2-3; D may be TRBD1 (5 bases). V was pared by 4 bases and J by 0 bases, with 18 bases between. The CDR3 sequence is 17 residues long. Looked up from germline, CDR1 is SGDLS and CDR2 is YYNGEE. The chain's CDR3 is CASSHPTQGTSTDTQYF. CDR3 sequence (DNA): TGTGCCAGCAGCCATCCGACGCAGGGTACTAGCACAGATACGCAGTATTTT.

This chain links TRBV7-8 with TRBJ2-3; tentative D call: TRBD1 (6 bases). The CDR3 covers 16 residues. V shed 0 bases and J shed 0 bases, with 10 bases lying between them. The germline gives CDR1 SGHVS, CDR2 FQNEAQ. CDR3 sequence: CASSLAGGTSTDTQYF. The CDR3 DNA is TGTGCCAGCAGCTTAGCAGGGGGTACTAGCACAGATACGCAGTATTTT.

This chain links TRBV7-3 with TRBJ2-2, with a tentative D call TRBD2 (6 bases). There are 16 residues in the CDR3. V dropped 1 base and J dropped 4 bases, with 13 bases sitting between them. The germline CDR1 and CDR2 sequences are SGHTA and FQGTGA. The CDR3 is CASSLNPGVPTGELFF. The CDR3 DNA sequence: TGTGCCAGCAGCTTAAATCCGGGGGTCCCCACCGGGGAGCTGTTTTTT.

The chain is built from TRBV7-9 and TRBJ2-7; a weak D match, TRBD2 (5 bases). Germline V gene lookup returns CDR1 SEHNR and CDR2 FQNEAQ (reference sequence). The length of the CDR3 is 13 residues. V was clipped by 1 base and J by 3 bases, with 7 bases between them. CDR3 nucleotide sequence: TGTGCCAGCAGCTTAGGGGAGAACTACGAGCAGTACTTC. This codes for CASSLGENYEQYF.

This clone was seen a handful of times. V gene TRBV5-7 combines with J gene TRBJ2-3; D remains unclear. TRBV5-7 is treated as an ORF (open reading frame) with a function not yet certain. This CDR3 has 12 residues. V shed 0 bases and J shed 5 bases, with 4 bases lying between them. The CDR3, as DNA: TGTGCCAGCAGCTTGGCACTAGATACGCAGTATTTT. Protein product: CASSLALDTQYF.

The chain links TRBV5-4 to TRBJ2-7; a possible D gene is TRBD2 (5 bases). The CDR3 is 12 residues long. Germline V gene data show CDR1 as SGHNT and CDR2 as YYREEE (reference sequence). V lost 0 bases, J lost 12 bases, and 13 bases lay in between. CDR3 DNA sequence: TGTGCCAGCAGCTTGGAGGGCCTAGCTCCGTACTTC. Its protein is CASSLEGLAPYF.

This rearrangement joins TRBV5-1 to TRBJ2-7; 7 bases are a match to TRBD1. Looked up from germline, CDR1 is SGHRS and CDR2 is YFSETQ. After removal of 4 bases from V and 3 bases from J, the junction contained 4 bases not matched to a gene. The CDR3 length is 13 residues. CDR3 sequence: CASSLGTDYEQYF. In nucleotides, the CDR3 is TGCGCCAGCAGCCTGGGGACAGACTACGAGCAGTACTTC.

The CDR3 protein is CAWSGTGGTEAFF. The CDR3 nucleotides are TGTGCCTGGAGTGGGACAGGGGGCACTGAAGCTTTCTTT. This rearrangement joins TRBV30 to TRBJ1-1; TRBD1 agrees at 10 bases. There are 13 residues in the CDR3. The junction had 0 bases not matched to a gene; V was cut back by 1 base and J by 4 bases. Germline V lookup: CDR1 GTSNPN, CDR2 SVGIG (reference sequence). Drawing the rest from reference TRBV30 and TRBJ1-1, the complete variable domain is SQTIHQWPATLVQPVGSPLSLECTVEGTSNPNLYWYRQAAGRGLQLLFYSVGIGQISSEVPQNLSASRPQDRQFILSSKKLLLSDSGFYLCAWSGTGGTEAFFGQGTRLTVV.

The J gene is TRBJ2-3, the V gene TRBV4-1; D possibly corresponds to TRBD1 (5 bases). CDR3 length equals 14 residues. V dropped 5 bases and J dropped 6 bases, with 15 bases sitting between them. Germline V lookup: CDR1 MGHRA, CDR2 YSYEKL. CDR3 sequence reads: CASSSEVQVDTQYF. The CDR3 DNA sequence: TGCGCCAGCAGCTCCGAGGTACAGGTCGATACGCAGTATTTT.

This sequence joins TRBV14 and TRBJ2-3, with 7 nucleotides matching TRBD2. V shed 0 bases, J shed 8 bases, and the junction held 14 bases outside the gene matches. The CDR3 is made up of 17 amino acids. Germline CDR1 is SGHDN and CDR2 is FVKESK. CDR3: CASSQDRGLAVGSTQYF. The CDR3 region has the DNA TGTGCCAGCAGCCAAGATAGGGGCCTAGCGGTGGGGAGTACGCAGTATTTT.